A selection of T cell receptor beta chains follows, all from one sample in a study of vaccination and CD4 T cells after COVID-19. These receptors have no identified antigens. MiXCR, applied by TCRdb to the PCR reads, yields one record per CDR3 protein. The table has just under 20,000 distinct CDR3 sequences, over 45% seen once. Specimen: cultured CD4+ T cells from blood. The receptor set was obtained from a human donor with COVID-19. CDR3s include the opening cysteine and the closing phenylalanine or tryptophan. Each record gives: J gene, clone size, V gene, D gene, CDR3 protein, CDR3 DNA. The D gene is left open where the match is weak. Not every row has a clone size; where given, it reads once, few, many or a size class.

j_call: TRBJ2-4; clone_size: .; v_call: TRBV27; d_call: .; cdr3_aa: CASSFSAKNIQYF; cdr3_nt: TGTGCCAGCAGTTTCTCAGCCAAAAACATTCAGTACTTC
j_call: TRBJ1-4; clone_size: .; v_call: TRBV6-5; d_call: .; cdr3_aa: CASSYFTGSGNEKLFF; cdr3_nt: TGTGCCAGCAGTTACTTCACAGGTTCGGGTAATGAAAAACTGTTTTTT
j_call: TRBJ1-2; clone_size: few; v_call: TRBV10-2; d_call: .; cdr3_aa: CASRGGDYGYTF; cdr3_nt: TGCGCCAGCCGCGGGGGTGACTATGGCTACACCTTC
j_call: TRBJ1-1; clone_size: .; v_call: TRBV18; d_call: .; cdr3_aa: CASSPSRGGNTEAFF; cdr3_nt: TGTGCCAGCTCACCTTCCAGGGGCGGGAACACTGAAGCTTTCTTT
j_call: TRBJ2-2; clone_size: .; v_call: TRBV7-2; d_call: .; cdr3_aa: CASSLTGHSGELFF; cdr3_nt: TGTGCCAGCAGCTTAACGGGACACTCCGGGGAGCTGTTTTTT
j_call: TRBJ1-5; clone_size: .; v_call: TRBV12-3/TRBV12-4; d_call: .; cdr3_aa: CASTTRNSNQPQHF; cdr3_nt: TGTGCCAGCACGACGAGAAATAGCAATCAGCCCCAGCATTTT
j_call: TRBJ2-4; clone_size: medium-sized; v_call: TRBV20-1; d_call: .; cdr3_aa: CSASGGARKNIQYF; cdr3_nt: TGCAGTGCTAGTGGAGGGGCGCGCAAAAACATTCAGTACTTC
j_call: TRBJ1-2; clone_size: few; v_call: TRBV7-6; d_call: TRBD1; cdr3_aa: CASSLAGTGPDGYTF; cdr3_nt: TGTGCCAGCAGCTTGGCCGGGACAGGGCCGGATGGCTACACCTTC
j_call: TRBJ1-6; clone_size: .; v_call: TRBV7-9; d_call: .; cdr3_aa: CASSSEQYNSPLHF; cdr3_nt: TGTGCCAGCAGCTCCGAACAGTATAATTCACCCCTCCACTTT
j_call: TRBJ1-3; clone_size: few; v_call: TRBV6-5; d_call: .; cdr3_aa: CASSYGGGNTIYF; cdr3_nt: TGTGCCAGCAGTTACGGGGGTGGAAACACCATATATTTT
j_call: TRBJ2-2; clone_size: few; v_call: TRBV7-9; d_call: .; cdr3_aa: CASNSWQGRIGELFF; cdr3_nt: TGTGCCAGCAACAGTTGGCAGGGACGGATCGGGGAGCTGTTTTTT
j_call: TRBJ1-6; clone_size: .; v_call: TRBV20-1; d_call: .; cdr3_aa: CSARDSGRGNSPLHF; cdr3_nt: TGCAGTGCTAGAGATTCGGGCAGGGGAAATTCACCCCTCCACTTT
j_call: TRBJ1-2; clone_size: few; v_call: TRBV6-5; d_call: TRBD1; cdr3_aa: CASSYTGGADYGYTF; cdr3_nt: TGTGCCAGCAGTTATACAGGGGGAGCAGACTATGGCTACACCTTC
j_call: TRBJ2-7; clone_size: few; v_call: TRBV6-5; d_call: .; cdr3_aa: CASSYSGQRNTYEQYF; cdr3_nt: TGTGCCAGCAGTTACTCCGGACAGCGAAACACCTACGAGCAGTACTTC
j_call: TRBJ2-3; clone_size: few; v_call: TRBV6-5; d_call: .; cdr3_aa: CASSYEGGTDTQYF; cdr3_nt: TGTGCCAGCAGTTACGAGGGGGGCACAGATACGCAGTATTTT
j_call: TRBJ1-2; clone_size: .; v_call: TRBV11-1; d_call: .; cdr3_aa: CASSPNRALRNTF; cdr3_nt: TGTGCCAGCAGCCCTAACAGGGCACTACGAAACACCTTC
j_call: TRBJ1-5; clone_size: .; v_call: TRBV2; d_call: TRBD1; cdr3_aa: CASSRGQGGQPQHF; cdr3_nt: TGTGCCAGCAGCCGTGGACAGGGAGGTCAGCCCCAGCATTTT
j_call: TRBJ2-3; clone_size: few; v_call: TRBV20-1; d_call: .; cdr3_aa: CSASSSLLADTQYF; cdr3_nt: TGCAGTGCTAGTTCTAGTTTACTCGCAGATACGCAGTATTTT
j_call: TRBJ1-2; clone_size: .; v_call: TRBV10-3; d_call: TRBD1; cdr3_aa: CAIRDRGYGYTF; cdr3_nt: TGTGCCATCAGGGACAGGGGATATGGCTACACCTTC
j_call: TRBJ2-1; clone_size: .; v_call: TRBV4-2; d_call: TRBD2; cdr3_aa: CASSQDSLAGGREQFF; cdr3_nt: TGTGCCAGCAGCCAAGACTCGCTAGCGGGGGGGCGAGAGCAGTTCTTC
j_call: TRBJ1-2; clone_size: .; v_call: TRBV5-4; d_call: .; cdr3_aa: CASSSPVQGSGGYTF; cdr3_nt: TGTGCCAGCAGCTCCCCGGTACAGGGTTCCGGTGGCTACACCTTC
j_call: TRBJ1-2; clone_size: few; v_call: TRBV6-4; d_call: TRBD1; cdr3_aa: CASSATGDYGYTF; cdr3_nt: TGTGCCAGCAGTGCCACAGGGGACTATGGCTACACCTTC
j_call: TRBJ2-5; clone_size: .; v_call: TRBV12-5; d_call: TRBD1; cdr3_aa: CASMTGDQETQYF; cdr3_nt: TGTGCTAGCATGACAGGGGACCAAGAGACCCAGTACTTC
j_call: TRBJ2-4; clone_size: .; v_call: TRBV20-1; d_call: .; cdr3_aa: CSARAGISKNIQYF; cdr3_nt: TGCAGTGCTAGAGCAGGGATTAGCAAAAACATTCAGTACTTC
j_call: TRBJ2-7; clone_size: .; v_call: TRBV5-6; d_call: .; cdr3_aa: CASRSTGTYEQYF; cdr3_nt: TGTGCCAGCAGGTCGACTGGCACCTACGAGCAGTACTTC
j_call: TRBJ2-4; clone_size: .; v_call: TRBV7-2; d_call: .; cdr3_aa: CASSLGGSKNIQYF; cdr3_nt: TGTGCCAGCAGCTTAGGGGGTTCCAAAAACATTCAGTACTTC
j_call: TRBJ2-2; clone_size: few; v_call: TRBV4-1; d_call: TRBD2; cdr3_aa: CASSQPAGYTGELFF; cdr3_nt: TGCGCCAGCAGCCAACCAGCGGGGTACACCGGGGAGCTGTTTTTT
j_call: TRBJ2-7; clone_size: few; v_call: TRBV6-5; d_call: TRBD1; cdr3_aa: CASSYRDRGYEQYF; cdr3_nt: TGTGCCAGCAGTTACCGGGACAGGGGTTACGAGCAGTACTTC
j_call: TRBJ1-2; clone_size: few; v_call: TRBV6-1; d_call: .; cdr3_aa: CASSEAGGGYGYTF; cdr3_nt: TGTGCCAGCAGTGAAGCTGGGGGGGGGTATGGCTACACCTTC
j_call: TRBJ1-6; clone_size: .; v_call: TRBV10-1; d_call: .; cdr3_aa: CASLGPLHF; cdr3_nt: TGCGCCAGCCTGGGACCCCTCCACTTT
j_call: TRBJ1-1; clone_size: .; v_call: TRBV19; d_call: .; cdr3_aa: CASSIDRAARWNTEAFF; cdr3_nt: TGTGCCAGTAGTATAGATCGGGCAGCACGGTGGAACACTGAAGCTTTCTTT
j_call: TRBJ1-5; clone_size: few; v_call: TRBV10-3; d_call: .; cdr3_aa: CAISNAEEGGNQPQHF; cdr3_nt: TGTGCCATCAGTAACGCCGAGGAAGGAGGAAATCAGCCCCAGCATTTT
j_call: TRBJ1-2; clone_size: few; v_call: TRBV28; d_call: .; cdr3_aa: CASSLQGSYGYTF; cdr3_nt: TGTGCCAGCAGTTTACAGGGGTCCTATGGCTACACCTTC
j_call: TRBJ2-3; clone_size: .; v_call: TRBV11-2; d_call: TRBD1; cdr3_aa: CASSRQGRDTQYF; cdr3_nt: TGTGCCAGCAGCCGACAGGGGCGGGATACGCAGTATTTT
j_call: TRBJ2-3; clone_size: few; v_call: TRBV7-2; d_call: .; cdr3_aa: CASKDDLGAYADTQYF; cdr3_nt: TGTGCCAGTAAGGACGACCTGGGCGCTTATGCAGATACGCAGTATTTT
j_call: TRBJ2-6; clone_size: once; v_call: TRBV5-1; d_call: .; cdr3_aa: CASSLGWSGSGANVLTF; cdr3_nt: TGCGCCAGCAGCTTGGGTTGGTCGGGAAGCGGGGCCAACGTCCTGACTTTC
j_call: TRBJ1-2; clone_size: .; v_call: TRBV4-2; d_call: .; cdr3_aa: CASSQGEGVPRRGYTF; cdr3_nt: TGTGCCAGCAGCCAAGGAGAAGGGGTTCCCCGACGGGGCTACACCTTC
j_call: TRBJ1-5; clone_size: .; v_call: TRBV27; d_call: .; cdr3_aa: CASSPDRFQRNQPQHF; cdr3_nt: TGTGCCAGCTCCCCCGACAGGTTCCAAAGGAATCAGCCCCAGCATTTT
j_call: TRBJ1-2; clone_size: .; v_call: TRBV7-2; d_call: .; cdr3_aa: CASSLREEMGYTF; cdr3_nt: TGTGCCAGCAGCTTAAGGGAAGAGATGGGCTACACCTTC
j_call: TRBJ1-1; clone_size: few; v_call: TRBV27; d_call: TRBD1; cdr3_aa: CASSPGTGKNTEAFF; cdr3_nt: TGTGCCAGCAGTCCCGGGACAGGGAAAAACACTGAAGCTTTCTTT
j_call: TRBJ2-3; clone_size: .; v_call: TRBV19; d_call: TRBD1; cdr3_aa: CASSNGQGTDTQYF; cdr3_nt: TGTGCCAGTAGTAACGGACAGGGGACAGATACGCAGTATTTT
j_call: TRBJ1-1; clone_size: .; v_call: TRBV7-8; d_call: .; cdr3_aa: CASSLVLNTEAFF; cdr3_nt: TGTGCCAGCAGCTTAGTATTGAACACTGAAGCTTTCTTT
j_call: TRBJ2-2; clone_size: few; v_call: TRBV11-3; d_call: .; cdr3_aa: CASSEGGLTGELFF; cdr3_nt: TGTGCCAGCAGCGAGGGGGGCCTCACCGGGGAGCTGTTTTTT
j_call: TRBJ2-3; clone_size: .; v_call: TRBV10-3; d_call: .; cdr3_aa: CAISRWSTDTQYF; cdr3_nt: TGTGCCATCAGTCGGTGGAGCACAGATACGCAGTATTTT
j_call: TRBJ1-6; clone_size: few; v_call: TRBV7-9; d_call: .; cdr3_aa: CASSSFVGHYNSPLHF; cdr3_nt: TGTGCCAGCAGCTCGTTCGTAGGACACTATAATTCACCCCTCCACTTT
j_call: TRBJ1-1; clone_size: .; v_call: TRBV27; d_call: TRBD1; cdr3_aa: CASRPGGQGLGLNTEAFF; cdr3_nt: TGTGCCAGCCGCCCGGGGGGACAGGGCCTGGGGTTGAACACTGAAGCTTTCTTT
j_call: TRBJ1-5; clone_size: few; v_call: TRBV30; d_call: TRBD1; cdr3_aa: CAWSVHAMVAGGESNQPQHF; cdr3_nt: TGTGCCTGGAGTGTACATGCGATGGTAGCAGGGGGCGAGAGCAATCAGCCCCAGCATTTT
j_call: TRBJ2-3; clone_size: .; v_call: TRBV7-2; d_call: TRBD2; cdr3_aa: CASSFGTSGGSTDTQYF; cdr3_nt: TGTGCCAGCAGCTTCGGGACTAGCGGGGGGAGCACAGATACGCAGTATTTT
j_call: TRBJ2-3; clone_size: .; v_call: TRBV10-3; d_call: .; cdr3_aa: CASSYSFGGPGTDTQYF; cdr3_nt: TGTGCCAGCAGTTACTCGTTCGGGGGGCCTGGCACAGATACGCAGTATTTT
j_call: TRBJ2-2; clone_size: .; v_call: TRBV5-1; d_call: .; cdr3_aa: CASSQAPLTNTGELFF; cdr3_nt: TGCGCCAGCAGCCAGGCCCCCCTAACGAACACCGGGGAGCTGTTTTTT
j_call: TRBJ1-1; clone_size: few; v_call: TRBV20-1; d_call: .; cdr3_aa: CSARKRQLGNTEAFF; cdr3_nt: TGCAGTGCTAGAAAGAGACAGCTGGGGAACACTGAAGCTTTCTTT
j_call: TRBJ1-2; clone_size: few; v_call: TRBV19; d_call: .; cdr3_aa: CASSSPGPPNYGYTF; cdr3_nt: TGTGCCAGTAGTAGCCCCGGGCCTCCTAACTATGGCTACACCTTC